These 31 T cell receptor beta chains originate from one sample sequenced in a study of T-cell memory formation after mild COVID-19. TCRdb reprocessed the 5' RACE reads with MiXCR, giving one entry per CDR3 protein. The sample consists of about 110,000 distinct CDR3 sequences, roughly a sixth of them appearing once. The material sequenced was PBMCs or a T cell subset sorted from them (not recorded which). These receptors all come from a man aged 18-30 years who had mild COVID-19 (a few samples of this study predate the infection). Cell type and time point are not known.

The CDR3 DNA is TGTGCCATCAGTGAGCATCGGTCTGGGCTAGGTACATATGAGCAGTTCTTC. Its translation: CAISEHRSGLGTYEQFF. The V gene is TRBV10-3, the J gene TRBJ2-1; D ambiguous. The germline CDR1 and CDR2 sequences are ENHRY and SYGVKD. V was cut by 2 bases and J by 8 bases, with 22 bases left in between. This CDR3 has 17 amino acids.

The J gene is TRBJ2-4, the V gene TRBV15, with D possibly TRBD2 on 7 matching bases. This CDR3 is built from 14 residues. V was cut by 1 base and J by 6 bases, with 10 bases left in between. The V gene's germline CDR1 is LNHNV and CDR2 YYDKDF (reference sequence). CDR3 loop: CATSRGGGGNIQYF. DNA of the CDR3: TGTGCCACCAGCAGAGGAGGGGGGGGAAACATTCAGTACTTC.

CDR3 loop: CASSSGGVKPQHF. For the CDR3, the DNA is TGTGCCAGCAGTTCGGGGGGCGTTAAGCCCCAGCATTTT. The gene calls are TRBV6-5 and TRBJ1-5; D possibly corresponds to TRBD1 (6 bases). Per the germline V gene, CDR1 is MNHEY and CDR2 is SVGAGI. V gave up 4 bases and J gave up 8 bases, with 12 bases separating them. This CDR3 has 13 residues.

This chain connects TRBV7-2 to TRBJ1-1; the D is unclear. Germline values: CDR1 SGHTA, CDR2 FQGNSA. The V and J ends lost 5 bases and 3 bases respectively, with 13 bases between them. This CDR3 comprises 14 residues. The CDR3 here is CASSRSTLDTEAFF. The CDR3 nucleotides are TGTGCCAGCAGCCGGTCCACCCTAGACACTGAAGCTTTCTTT. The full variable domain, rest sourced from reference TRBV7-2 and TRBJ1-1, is GAGVSQSPSNKVTEKGKDVELRCDPISGHTALYWYRQSLGQGLEFLIYFQGNSAPDKSGLPSDRFSAERTGGSVSTLTIQRTQQEDSAVYLCASSRSTLDTEAFFGQGTRLTVV.

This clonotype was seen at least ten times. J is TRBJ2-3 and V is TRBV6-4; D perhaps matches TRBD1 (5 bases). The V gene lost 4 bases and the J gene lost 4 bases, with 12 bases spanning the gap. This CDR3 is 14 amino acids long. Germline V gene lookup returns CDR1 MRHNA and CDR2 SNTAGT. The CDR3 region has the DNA TGTGCCAGCAGTGGACAGATAAATTCAGATACGCAGTATTTT. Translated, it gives CASSGQINSDTQYF.

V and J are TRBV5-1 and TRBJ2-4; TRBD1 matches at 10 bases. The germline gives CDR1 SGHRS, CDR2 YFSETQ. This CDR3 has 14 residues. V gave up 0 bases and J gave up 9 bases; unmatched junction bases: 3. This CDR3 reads CASSLDGDRGIQYF. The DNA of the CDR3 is TGCGCCAGCAGCTTGGACGGGGACAGGGGCATTCAGTACTTC.

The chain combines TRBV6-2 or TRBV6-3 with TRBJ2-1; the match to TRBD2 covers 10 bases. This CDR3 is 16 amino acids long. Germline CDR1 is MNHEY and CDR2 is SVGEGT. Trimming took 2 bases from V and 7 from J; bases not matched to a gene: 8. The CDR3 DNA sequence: TGTGCCAGCAGTTACGTAGCGGGGGGCCCCCAGAATGAGCAGTTCTTC. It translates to CASSYVAGGPQNEQFF.

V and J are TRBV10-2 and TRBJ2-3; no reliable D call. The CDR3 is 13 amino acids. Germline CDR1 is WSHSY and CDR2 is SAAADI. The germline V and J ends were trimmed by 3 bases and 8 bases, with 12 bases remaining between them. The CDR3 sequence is CASSDPESGTQYF. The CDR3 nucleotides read TGCGCCAGCAGTGACCCCGAGTCGGGTACGCAGTATTTT.

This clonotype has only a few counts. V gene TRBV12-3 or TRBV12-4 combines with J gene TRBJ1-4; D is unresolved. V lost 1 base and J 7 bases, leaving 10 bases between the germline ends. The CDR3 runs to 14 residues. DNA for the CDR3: TGTGCCAGCAGTTTAGGCAGTATTAGTGAAAAACTGTTTTTT. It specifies CASSLGSISEKLFF.

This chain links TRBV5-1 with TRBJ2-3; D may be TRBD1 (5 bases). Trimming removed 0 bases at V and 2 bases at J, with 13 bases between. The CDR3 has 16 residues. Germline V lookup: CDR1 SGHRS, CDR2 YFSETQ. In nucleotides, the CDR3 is TGCGCCAGCAGCTTGGTATCCAGGGCCCTCACAGATACGCAGTATTTT. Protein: CASSLVSRALTDTQYF.

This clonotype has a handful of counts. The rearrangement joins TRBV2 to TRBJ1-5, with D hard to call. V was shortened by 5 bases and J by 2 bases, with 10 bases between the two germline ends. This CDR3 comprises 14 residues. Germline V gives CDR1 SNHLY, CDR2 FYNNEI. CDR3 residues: CASSRPEGNQPQHF. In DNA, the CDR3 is TGTGCCAGCAGTCGCCCGGAGGGCAATCAGCCCCAGCATTTT.

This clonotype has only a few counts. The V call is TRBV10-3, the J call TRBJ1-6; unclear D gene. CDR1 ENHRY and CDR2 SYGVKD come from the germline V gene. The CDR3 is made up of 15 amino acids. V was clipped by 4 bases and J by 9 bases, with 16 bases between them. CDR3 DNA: TGTGCCATCAGTGTGCGGGAGACAAAAGGTTCACCCCTCCACTTT. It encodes CAISVRETKGSPLHF.

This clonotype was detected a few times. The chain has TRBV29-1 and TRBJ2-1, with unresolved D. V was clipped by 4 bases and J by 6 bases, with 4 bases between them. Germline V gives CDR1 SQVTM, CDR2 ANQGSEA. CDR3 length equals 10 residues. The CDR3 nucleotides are TGCAGCGTTGGAGGCAATGAGCAGTTCTTC. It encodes CSVGGNEQFF.

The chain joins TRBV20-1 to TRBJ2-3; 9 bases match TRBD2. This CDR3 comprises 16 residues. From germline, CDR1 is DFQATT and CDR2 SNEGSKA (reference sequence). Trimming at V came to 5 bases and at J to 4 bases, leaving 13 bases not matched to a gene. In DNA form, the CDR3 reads TGCAGTGCTGGACCTCCGGCTAGCGGGGTCCCAGATACGCAGTATTTT. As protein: CSAGPPASGVPDTQYF.

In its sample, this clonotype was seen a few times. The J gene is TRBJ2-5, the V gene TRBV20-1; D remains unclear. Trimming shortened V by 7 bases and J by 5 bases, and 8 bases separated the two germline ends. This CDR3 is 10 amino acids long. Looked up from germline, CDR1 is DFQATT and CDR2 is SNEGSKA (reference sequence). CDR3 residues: CSGIRETQYF. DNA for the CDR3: TGCAGTGGGATCAGGGAGACCCAGTACTTC.

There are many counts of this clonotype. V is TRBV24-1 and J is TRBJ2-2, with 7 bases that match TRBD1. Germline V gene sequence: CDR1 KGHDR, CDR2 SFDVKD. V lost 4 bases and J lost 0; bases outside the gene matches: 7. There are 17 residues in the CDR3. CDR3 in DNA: TGTGCCACCAGTGAACTAGGGACAGCTGCGAACACCGGGGAGCTGTTTTTT. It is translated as CATSELGTAANTGELFF.

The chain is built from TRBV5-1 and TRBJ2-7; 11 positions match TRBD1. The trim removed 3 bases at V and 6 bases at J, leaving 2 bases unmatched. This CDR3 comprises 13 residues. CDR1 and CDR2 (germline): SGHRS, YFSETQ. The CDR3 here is CASSYGTGGEQYF. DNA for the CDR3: TGCGCCAGCAGCTACGGGACAGGGGGCGAGCAGTACTTC.

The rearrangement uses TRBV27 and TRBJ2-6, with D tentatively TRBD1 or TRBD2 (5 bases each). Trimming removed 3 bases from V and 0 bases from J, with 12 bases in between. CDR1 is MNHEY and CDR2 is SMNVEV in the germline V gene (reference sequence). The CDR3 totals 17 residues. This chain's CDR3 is CASSLRQGPSGANVLTF. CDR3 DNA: TGTGCCAGCAGTTTGAGGCAGGGACCCTCTGGGGCCAACGTCCTGACTTTC.

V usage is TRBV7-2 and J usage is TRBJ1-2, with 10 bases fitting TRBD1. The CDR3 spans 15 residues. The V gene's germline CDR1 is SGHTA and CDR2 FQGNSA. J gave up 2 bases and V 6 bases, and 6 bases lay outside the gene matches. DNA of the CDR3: TGTGCCAGCAGTAGGGACAGGGGATTAAACTATGGCTACACCTTC. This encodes CASSRDRGLNYGYTF. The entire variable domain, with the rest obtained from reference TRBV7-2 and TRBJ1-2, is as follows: GAGVSQSPSNKVTEKGKDVELRCDPISGHTALYWYRQSLGQGLEFLIYFQGNSAPDKSGLPSDRFSAERTGGSVSTLTIQRTQQEDSAVYLCASSRDRGLNYGYTFGSGTRLTVV.

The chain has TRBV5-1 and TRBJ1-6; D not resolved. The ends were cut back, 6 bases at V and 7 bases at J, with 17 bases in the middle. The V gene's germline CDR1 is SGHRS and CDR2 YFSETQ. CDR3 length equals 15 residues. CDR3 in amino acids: CASTGQVGENSPLHF. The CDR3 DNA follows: TGCGCCAGCACTGGGCAGGTCGGAGAGAATTCACCCCTCCACTTT.

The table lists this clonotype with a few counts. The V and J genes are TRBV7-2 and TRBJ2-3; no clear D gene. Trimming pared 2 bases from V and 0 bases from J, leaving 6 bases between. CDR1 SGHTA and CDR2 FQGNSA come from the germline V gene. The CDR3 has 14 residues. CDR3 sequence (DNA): TGTGCCAGCAGCTTACAGCGTAGCACAGATACGCAGTATTTT. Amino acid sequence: CASSLQRSTDTQYF.

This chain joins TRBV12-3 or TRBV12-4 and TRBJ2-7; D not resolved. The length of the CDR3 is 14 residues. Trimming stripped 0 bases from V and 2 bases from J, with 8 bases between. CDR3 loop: CASSLANRPYEQYF. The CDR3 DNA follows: TGTGCCAGCAGTTTAGCGAATCGTCCCTACGAGCAGTACTTC.

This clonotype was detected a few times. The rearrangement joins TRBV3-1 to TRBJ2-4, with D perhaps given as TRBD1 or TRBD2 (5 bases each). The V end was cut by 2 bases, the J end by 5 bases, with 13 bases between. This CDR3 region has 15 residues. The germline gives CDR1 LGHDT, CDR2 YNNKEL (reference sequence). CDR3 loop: CASSQRGPAENIQYF. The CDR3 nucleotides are TGTGCCAGCAGCCAACGGGGCCCGGCGGAAAACATTCAGTACTTC. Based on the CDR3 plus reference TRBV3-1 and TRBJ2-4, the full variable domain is DTAVSQTPKYLVTQMGNDKSIKCEQNLGHDTMYWYKQDSKKFLKIMFSYNNKELIINETVPNRFSPKSPDKAHLNLHINSLELGDSAVYFCASSQRGPAENIQYFGAGTRLSVL.

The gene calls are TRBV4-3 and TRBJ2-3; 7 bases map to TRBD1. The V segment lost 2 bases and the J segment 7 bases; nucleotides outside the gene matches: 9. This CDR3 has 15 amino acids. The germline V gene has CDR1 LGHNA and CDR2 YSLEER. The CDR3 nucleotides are TGCGCCAGCAGCCAAAGACAGGGTGGAATCTATACGCAGTATTTT. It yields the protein CASSQRQGGIYTQYF.

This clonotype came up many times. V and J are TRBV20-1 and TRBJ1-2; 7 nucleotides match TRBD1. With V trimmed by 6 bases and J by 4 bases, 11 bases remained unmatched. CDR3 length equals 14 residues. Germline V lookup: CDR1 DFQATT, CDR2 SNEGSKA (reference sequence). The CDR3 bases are TGCAGTGCACCGACCTTTGACAGGGCCTATGGCTACACCTTC. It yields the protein CSAPTFDRAYGYTF.

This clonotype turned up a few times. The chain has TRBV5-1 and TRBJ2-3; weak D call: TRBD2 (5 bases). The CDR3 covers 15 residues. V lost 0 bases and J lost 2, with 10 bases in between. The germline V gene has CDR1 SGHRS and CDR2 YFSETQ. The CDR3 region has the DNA TGCGCCAGCAGCTTGGCCCCTGACTACACAGATACGCAGTATTTT. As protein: CASSLAPDYTDTQYF. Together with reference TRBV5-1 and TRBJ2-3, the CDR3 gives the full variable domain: KAGVTQTPRYLIKTRGQQVTLSCSPISGHRSVSWYQQTPGQGLQFLFEYFSETQRNKGNFPGRFSGRQFSNSRSEMNVSTLELGDSALYLCASSLAPDYTDTQYFGPGTRLTVL.

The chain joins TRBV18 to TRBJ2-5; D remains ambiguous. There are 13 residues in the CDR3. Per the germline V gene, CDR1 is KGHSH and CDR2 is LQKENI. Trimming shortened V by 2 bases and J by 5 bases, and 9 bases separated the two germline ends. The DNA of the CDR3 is TGTGCCAGCTCACCAGCTGGATCGGAGACCCAGTACTTC. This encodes CASSPAGSETQYF.

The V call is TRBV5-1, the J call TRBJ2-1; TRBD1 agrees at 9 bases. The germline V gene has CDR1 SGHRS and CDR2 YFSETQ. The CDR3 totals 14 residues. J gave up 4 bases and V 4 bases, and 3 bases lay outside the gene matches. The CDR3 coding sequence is TGCGCCAGCAGCCACAGGGGGCCTTACAATGAGCAGTTCTTC. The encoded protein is CASSHRGPYNEQFF. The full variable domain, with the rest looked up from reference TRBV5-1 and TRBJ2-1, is KAGVTQTPRYLIKTRGQQVTLSCSPISGHRSVSWYQQTPGQGLQFLFEYFSETQRNKGNFPGRFSGRQFSNSRSEMNVSTLELGDSALYLCASSHRGPYNEQFFGPGTRLTVL.

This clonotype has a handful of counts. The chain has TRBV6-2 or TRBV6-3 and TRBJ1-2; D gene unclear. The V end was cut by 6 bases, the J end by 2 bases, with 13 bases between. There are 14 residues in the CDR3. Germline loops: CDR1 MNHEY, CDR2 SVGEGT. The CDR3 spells CASRPSGPNYGYTF. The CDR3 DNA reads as TGTGCCAGCAGACCGTCCGGCCCCAACTATGGCTACACCTTC.

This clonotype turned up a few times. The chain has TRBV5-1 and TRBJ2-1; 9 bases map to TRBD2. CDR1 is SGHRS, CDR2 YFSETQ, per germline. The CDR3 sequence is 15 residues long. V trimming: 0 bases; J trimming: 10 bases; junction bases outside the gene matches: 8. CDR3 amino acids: CASSLVASGVQEQFF. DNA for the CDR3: TGCGCCAGCAGCTTGGTGGCTAGCGGGGTTCAGGAGCAGTTCTTC.

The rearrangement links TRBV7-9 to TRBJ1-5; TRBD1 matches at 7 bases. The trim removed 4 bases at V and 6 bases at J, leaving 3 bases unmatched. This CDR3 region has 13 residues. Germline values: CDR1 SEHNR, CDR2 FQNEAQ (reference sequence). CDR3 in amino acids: CASSSGTVQPQHF. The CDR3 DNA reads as TGTGCCAGCAGCTCCGGGACAGTTCAGCCCCAGCATTTT. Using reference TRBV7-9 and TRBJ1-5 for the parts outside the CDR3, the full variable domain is DTGVSQNPRHKITKRGQNVTFRCDPISEHNRLYWYRQTLGQGPEFLTYFQNEAQLEKSRLLSDRFSAERPKGSFSTLEIQRTEQGDSAMYLCASSSGTVQPQHFGDGTRLSIL.